This T cell receptor (beta chain) was obtained from a study of CD8 T cells in Susac syndrome. For the study at large: There were Susac syndrome patients who were therapy-naive at blood draw, others on corticosteroids, and others on intravenous immunoglobulin alone.

The germline V gene encodes CDR1 LGHDT and CDR2 YNNKEL (reference sequence). The V end was cut by 8 bases, the J end by 1 base, with 11 bases between. CDR3 length equals 13 residues. Random hexamers were used to reverse transcribe an amount of about 0.5 to 1 ug RNA. MiXCR was run by TCRdb on the immunoSEQ multiplex PCR reads, yielding one entry per CDR3 protein. This repertoire shows under 150,000 distinct CDR3 sequences, about 95% found once; its top ten account for 0.14%. The sequenced sample was CD4+ T cells from PBMCs. The chain links TRBV3-1 to TRBJ1-2; D ambiguous. The sequence derives from a human donor with Susac syndrome. DNA of the CDR3: TGTGCCAGCTTCGGCCCTAGTAACTATGGCTACACCTTC. As protein: CASFGPSNYGYTF.